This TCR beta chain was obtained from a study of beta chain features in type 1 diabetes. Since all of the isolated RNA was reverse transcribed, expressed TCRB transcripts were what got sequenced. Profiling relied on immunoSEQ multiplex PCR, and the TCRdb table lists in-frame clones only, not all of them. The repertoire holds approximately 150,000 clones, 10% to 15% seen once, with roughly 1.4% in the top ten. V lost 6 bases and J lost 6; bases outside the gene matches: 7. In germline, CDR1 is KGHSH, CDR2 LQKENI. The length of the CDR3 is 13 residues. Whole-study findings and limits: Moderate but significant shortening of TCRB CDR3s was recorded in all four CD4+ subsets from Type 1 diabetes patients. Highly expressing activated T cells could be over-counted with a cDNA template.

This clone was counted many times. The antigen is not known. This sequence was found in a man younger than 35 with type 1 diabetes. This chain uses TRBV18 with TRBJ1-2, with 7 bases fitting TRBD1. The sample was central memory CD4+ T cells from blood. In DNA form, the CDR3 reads TGTGCCAGCTCCTCCCCTACAGGGGATGGCTACACCTTC. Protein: CASSSPTGDGYTF.